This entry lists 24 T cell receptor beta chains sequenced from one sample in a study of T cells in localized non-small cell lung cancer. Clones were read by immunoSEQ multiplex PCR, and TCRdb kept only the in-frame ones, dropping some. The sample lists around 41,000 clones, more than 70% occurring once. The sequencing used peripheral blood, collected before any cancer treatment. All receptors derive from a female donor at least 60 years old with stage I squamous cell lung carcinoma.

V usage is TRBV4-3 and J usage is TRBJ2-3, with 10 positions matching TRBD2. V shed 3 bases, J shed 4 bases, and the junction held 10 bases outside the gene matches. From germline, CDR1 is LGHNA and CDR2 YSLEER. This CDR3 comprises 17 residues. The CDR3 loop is CASSHSPAGGPSDTQYF. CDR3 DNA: TGCGCCAGCAGCCATTCACCAGCGGGAGGGCCATCAGATACGCAGTATTTT.

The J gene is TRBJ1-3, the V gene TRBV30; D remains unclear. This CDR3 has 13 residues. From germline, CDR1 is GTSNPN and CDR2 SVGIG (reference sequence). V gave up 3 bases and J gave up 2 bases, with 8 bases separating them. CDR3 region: CAWRPRAGNTIYF. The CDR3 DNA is TGTGCCTGGAGGCCAAGGGCTGGAAACACCATATATTTT.

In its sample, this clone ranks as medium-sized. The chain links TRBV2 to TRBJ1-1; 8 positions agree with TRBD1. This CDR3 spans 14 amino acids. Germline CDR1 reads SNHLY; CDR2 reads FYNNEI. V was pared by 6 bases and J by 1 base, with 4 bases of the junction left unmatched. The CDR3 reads CASSIGQGNTEAFF. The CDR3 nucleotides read TGTGCCAGCAGCATAGGACAGGGGAACACTGAAGCTTTCTTT.

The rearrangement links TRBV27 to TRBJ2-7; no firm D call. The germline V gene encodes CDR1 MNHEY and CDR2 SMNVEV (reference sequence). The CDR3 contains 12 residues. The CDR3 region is CGTRSISYEQYF. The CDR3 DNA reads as TGTGGAACACGGAGCATCTCCTACGAGCAGTACTTC.

The CDR3 spells CSVGGQGSNYEQYF. The CDR3 DNA is TGCAGCGTTGGGGGACAGGGATCAAACTACGAGCAGTACTTC. The chain links TRBV29-1 to TRBJ2-7; 9 nucleotides line up with TRBD1. Per the germline V gene, CDR1 is SQVTM and CDR2 is ANQGSEA. There are 14 residues in the CDR3. V lost 4 bases and J lost 3; bases outside the gene matches: 7.

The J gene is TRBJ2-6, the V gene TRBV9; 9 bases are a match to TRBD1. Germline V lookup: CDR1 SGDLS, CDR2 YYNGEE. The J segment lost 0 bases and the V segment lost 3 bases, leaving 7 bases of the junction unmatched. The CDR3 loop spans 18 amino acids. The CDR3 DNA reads TGTGCCAGCAGCGAGACCGGGACAGGGAGCTCTGGGGCCAACGTCCTGACTTTC. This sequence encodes CASSETGTGSSGANVLTF.

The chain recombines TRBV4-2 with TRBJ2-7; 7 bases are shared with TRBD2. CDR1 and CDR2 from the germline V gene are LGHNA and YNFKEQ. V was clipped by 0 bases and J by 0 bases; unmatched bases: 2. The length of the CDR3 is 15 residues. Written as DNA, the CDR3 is TGTGCCAGCAGCCAAGATGCGGGGGTCTCCTACGAGCAGTACTTC. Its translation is CASSQDAGVSYEQYF.

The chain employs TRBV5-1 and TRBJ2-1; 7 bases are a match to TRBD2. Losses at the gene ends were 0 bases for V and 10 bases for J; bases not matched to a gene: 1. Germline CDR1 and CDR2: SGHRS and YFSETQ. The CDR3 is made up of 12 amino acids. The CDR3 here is CASSLGDYEQFF. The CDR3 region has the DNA TGCGCCAGCAGCTTGGGGGACTACGAGCAGTTCTTC.

The CDR3 region has the DNA TGTGCCAGCACCCTGACGGACAATGAGCAGTTCTTC. Translating it yields CASTLTDNEQFF. This sequence joins TRBV7-2 and TRBJ2-1, with D uncertain. The CDR3 runs to 12 residues. In germline, CDR1 is SGHTA, CDR2 FQGNSA. V was clipped by 7 bases and J by 5 bases, with 9 bases between them.

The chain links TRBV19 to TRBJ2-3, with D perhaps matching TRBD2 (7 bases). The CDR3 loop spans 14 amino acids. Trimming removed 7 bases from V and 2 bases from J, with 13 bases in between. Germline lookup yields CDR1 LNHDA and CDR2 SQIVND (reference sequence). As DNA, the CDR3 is TGTGCCAGTAACAAGGGGGGGACCACAGATACGCAGTATTTT. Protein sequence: CASNKGGTTDTQYF.

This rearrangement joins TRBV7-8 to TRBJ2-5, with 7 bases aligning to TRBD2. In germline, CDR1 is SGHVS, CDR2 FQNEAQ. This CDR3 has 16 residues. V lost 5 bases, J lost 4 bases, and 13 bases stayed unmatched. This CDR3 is CASSPGTTPVGETQYF. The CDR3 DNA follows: TGTGCCAGCAGCCCAGGGACTACCCCAGTCGGAGAGACCCAGTACTTC.

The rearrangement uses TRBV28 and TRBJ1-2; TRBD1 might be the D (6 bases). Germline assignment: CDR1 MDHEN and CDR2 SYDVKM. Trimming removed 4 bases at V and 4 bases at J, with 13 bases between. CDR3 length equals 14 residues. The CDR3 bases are TGTGCCAGCAGTTCCATCGGGGGGCTCTATGGCTACACCTTC. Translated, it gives CASSSIGGLYGYTF.

The CDR3, as DNA: TGTGCCAGCAGCTTCGCCGGGTATTTTTCCTACGAGCAGTACTTC. Translation gives CASSFAGYFSYEQYF. The gene calls are TRBV7-8 and TRBJ2-7, with D unresolved. The CDR3 has 15 residues. The V end was cut by 3 bases, the J end by 1 base, with 13 bases between. CDR1 and CDR2 (germline): SGHVS, FQNEAQ.

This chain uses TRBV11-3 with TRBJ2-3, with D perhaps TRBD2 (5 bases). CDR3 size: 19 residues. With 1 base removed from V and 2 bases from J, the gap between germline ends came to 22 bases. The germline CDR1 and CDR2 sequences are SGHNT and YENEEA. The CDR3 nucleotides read TGTGCCAGCAGCTTAGGGGCCCGAGGGAGCGGCGTTCACACAGATACGCAGTATTTT. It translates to CASSLGARGSGVHTDTQYF.

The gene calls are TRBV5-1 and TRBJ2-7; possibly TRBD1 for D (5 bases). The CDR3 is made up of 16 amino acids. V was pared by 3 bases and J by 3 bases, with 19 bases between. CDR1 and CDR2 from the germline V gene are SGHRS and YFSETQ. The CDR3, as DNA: TGCGCCAGCAGCTCCATAACAGGTACCTATCGCTACGAGCAGTACTTC. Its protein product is CASSSITGTYRYEQYF.

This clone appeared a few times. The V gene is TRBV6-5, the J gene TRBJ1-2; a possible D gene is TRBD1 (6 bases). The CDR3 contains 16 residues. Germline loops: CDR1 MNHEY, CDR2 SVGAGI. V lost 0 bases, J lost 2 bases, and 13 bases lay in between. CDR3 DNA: TGTGCCAGCAGTTACTCAGGCGGGAGGGGGAACTATGGCTACACCTTC. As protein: CASSYSGGRGNYGYTF.

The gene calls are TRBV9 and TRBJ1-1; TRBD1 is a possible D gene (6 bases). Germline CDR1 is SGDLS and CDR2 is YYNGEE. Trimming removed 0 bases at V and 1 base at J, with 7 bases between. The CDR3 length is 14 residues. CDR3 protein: CASSVAQGNTEAFF. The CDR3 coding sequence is TGTGCCAGCAGCGTAGCACAGGGGAACACTGAAGCTTTCTTT.

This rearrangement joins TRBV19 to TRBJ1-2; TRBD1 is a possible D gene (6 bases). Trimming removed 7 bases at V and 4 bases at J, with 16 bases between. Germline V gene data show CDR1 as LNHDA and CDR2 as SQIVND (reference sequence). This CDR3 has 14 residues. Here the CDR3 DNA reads TGTGCCAGTACCTTGCCGGGGGGGGCCTATGGCTACACCTTC. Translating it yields CASTLPGGAYGYTF.

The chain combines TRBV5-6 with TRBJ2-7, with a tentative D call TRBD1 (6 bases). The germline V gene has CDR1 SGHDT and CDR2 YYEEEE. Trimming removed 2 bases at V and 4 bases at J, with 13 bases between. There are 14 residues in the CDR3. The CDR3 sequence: CASSLTEGVYEQYF. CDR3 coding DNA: TGTGCCAGCAGCTTAACCGAGGGGGTGTACGAGCAGTACTTC.

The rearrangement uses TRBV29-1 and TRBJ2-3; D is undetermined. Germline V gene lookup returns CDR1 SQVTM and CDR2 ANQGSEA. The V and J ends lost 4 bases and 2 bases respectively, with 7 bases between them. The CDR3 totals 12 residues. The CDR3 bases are TGCAGCGTTGTTCACTCCACAGATACGCAGTATTTT. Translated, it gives CSVVHSTDTQYF.

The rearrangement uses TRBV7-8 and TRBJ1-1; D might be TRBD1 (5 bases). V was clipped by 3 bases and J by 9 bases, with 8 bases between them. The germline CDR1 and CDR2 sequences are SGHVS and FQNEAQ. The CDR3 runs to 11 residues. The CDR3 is CASSLGGKAFF. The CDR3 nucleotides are TGTGCCAGCAGCTTGGGGGGAAAAGCTTTCTTT. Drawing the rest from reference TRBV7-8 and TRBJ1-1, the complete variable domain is GAGVSQSPRYKVAKRGQDVALRCDPISGHVSLFWYQQALGQGPEFLTYFQNEAQLDKSGLPSDRFFAERPEGSVSTLKIQRTQQEDSAVYLCASSLGGKAFFGQGTRLTVV.

The chain's CDR3 is CASERDSQETQYF. In DNA form, the CDR3 reads TGTGCCAGCGAAAGGGACAGCCAAGAGACCCAGTACTTC. V gene TRBV6-1 combines with J gene TRBJ2-5; 7 bases agree with TRBD1. CDR3 length: 13 residues. CDR1 is MNHNS and CDR2 is SASEGT in the germline V gene. V lost 8 bases and J lost 1; bases outside the gene matches: 4.

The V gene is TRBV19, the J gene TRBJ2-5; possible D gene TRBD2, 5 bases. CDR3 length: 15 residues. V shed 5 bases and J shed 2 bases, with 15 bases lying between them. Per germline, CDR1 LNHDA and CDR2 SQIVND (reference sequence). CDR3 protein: CASSRPGSPQETQYF. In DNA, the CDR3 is TGTGCCAGTAGTCGGCCGGGGTCCCCTCAAGAGACCCAGTACTTC.

This chain's CDR3 is CATSRGGGAQPQHF. The CDR3 nucleotides are TGTGCCACCAGCAGAGGAGGGGGAGCTCAGCCCCAGCATTTT. This chain links TRBV15 with TRBJ1-5, with D possibly matching TRBD1 (6 bases). The CDR3 totals 14 residues. V lost 1 base, J lost 6 bases, and 10 bases lay in between. Germline CDR1 LNHNV, CDR2 YYDKDF (reference sequence).